This T cell receptor beta chain was captured in a study of human T cells and chemical hapten exposure. This CDR3 has 16 residues. In germline, CDR1 is LGHDT, CDR2 YNNKEL (reference sequence). Trimming stripped 6 bases from V and 0 bases from J, with 14 bases between. The time point denotes: patch test 2, 6 weeks after DPC sensitization. Stated treatment: therapeutic diphenylcyclopropenone sensitization with weekly scalp DPC. Individual cDNA molecules had unique molecular identifiers attached to them by the library. TCRdb reprocessed the RACE reads with MiXCR, giving one entry per CDR3 protein. The repertoire holds around 82,000 distinct CDR3 sequences, with 6% to 8.5% as singletons.

The chain combines TRBV3-1 with TRBJ1-4, with TRBD1 as a possible D gene (6 bases). The TCR was taken from a woman in her thirties with alopecia areata. Some clones in this sample may be carry-over from other donors' samples. This sample comprised whole blood, obtained in connection with sensitization to the hapten diphenylcyclopropenone (DPC). The CDR3 DNA follows: TGTGCCAGCAGTTGGTTAAAGGGGGCAACTAATGAAAAACTGTTTTTT. Translating gives CASSWLKGATNEKLFF.